The entry below gives a single TCR beta chain sequence along with its context. What it binds is not known. This sample includes further DNA sequences coding for the same CDR3. The protocol was immunoSEQ multiplex PCR, while the TCRdb copy is restricted to in-frame clones and leaves out a portion. Of roughly 70,000 clones listed, approximately 86% are singletons. The sample belongs to a study of a mutant IDH1 vaccine in newly diagnosed glioma. On the study more broadly: Most patients had received both radiotherapy and temozolomide, the prior options being radiotherapy, temozolomide, or both. Study conclusions and caveats: It was 85% to 95% of patients that developed vaccine-induced immune responses. Pseudoprogression seemed unlinked to shifts in top peripheral T cell clonotypes.

The sample's time point: baseline, week 1 (first vaccination visit). As to treatment: pre-vaccination baseline after standard-of-care therapy. Donors had new WHO grade 3 or 4 IDH1-mutant, ATRX-lost astrocytomas. The V and J ends lost 0 bases and 5 bases, in that order; junction bases with no gene match: 5. CDR1 is MNHEY and CDR2 is SVGAGI in the germline V gene. CDR3 size: 15 residues. V gene TRBV6-5 combines with J gene TRBJ1-1; 8 nucleotides match TRBD1. This clonotype originated in a man aged 25-45 years with glioma. Sequenced material: PBMCs, taken from a glioma patient treated with radiotherapy, temozolomide or both. The CDR3 protein is CASSYSSGGRTEAFF. In DNA, the CDR3 is TGTGCCAGCAGTTACTCATCAGGGGGCCGAACTGAAGCTTTCTTT.